The rows below give T cell receptor beta chains drawn from one sample of a study of T cells in Graves' hyperthyroidism and ophthalmopathy. TCRdb recomputed calls from the multiplex PCR reads with MiXCR, one row per CDR3 protein. The sample shows about 400,000 distinct CDR3 sequences, 15% to 17% of them seen only once. Sequences were obtained from blood. These receptors originate from a woman aged 18-29 years with Graves' hyperthyroidism. CDR3s include the opening cysteine and the closing phenylalanine or tryptophan. D genes are given only for firm matches. Rows give clone size only sometimes, using once, few, many, or a class for an expanded clone.

CDR3aa: CATRGVSSYEQYF; CDR3nt: TGTGCCACTCGTGGGGTTTCCTCCTACGAGCAGTACTTC; abundance: few; v_gene: TRBV28; d_gene: NA; j_gene: TRBJ2-7
CDR3aa: CASSVVVWKGLGSGELFF; CDR3nt: TGTGCCAGCAGCGTAGTGGTGTGGAAAGGCCTGGGATCCGGGGAGCTGTTTTTT; abundance: few; v_gene: TRBV7-8; d_gene: NA; j_gene: TRBJ2-2
CDR3aa: CASRGLDREAAETQYF; CDR3nt: TGTGCCAGCAGGGGGTTGGACAGGGAAGCTGCGGAGACCCAGTACTTC; abundance: NA; v_gene: TRBV27; d_gene: TRBD1; j_gene: TRBJ2-5
CDR3aa: CSVFKGQKYSQPQHF; CDR3nt: TGCAGCGTCTTTAAGGGACAGAAGTACAGTCAGCCCCAGCATTTT; abundance: few; v_gene: TRBV29-1; d_gene: TRBD1; j_gene: TRBJ1-5
CDR3aa: CASSFSQAGQFKAFF; CDR3nt: TGTGCCAGCAGTTTTAGTCAGGCAGGTCAATTTAAAGCTTTCTTT; abundance: many; v_gene: TRBV12-3/TRBV12-4; d_gene: NA; j_gene: TRBJ1-1
CDR3aa: CASSLSPLAGANEQFF; CDR3nt: TGTGCCAGCAGCCTCAGCCCGCTAGCGGGGGCGAATGAGCAGTTCTTC; abundance: NA; v_gene: TRBV7-2; d_gene: TRBD2; j_gene: TRBJ2-1
CDR3aa: CSAPPTGTDYNEQFF; CDR3nt: TGCAGTGCTCCCCCGACAGGGACGGATTACAATGAGCAGTTCTTC; abundance: many; v_gene: TRBV20-1; d_gene: TRBD1; j_gene: TRBJ2-1
CDR3aa: CASSQVAAGGPDEQYF; CDR3nt: TGTGCCAGCAGCCAAGTTGCAGCGGGAGGGCCGGACGAGCAGTACTTC; abundance: many; v_gene: TRBV3-1; d_gene: TRBD2; j_gene: TRBJ2-7
CDR3aa: CATSGGQGYGYGYTF; CDR3nt: TGTGCCACCAGTGGTGGACAGGGCTATGGCTATGGCTACACCTTC; abundance: few; v_gene: TRBV24-1; d_gene: TRBD1; j_gene: TRBJ1-2
CDR3aa: CASSSEAVSYNEQFF; CDR3nt: TGTGCCAGCAGTTCGGAAGCGGTCTCCTACAATGAGCAGTTCTTC; abundance: many; v_gene: TRBV6-2/TRBV6-3; d_gene: NA; j_gene: TRBJ2-1
CDR3aa: CASSRLSGANVLTF; CDR3nt: TGTGCCAGCAGCCGCCTCTCTGGGGCCAACGTCCTGACTTTC; abundance: many; v_gene: TRBV13; d_gene: NA; j_gene: TRBJ2-6
CDR3aa: CASSQRLDYGYTF; CDR3nt: TGCGCCAGCAGCCAAAGACTGGACTATGGCTACACCTTC; abundance: NA; v_gene: TRBV4-3; d_gene: NA; j_gene: TRBJ1-2
CDR3aa: CSAPSRTYNEQFF; CDR3nt: TGCAGTGCCCCCTCTCGAACCTACAATGAGCAGTTCTTC; abundance: few; v_gene: TRBV20-1; d_gene: NA; j_gene: TRBJ2-1
CDR3aa: CSAPGVANEQYF; CDR3nt: TGCAGTGCCCCGGGGGTGGCCAACGAGCAGTACTTC; abundance: many; v_gene: TRBV20-1; d_gene: NA; j_gene: TRBJ2-7